These 14 T cell receptor beta chains share one sample of origin, sequenced in a study of cytomegalovirus exposure and HLA in healthy donors. Both 60 Vbeta primers and 13 Jbeta primers went into the PCR. TCRdb keeps only in-frame clones here, not all; method: immunoSEQ multiplex PCR. The table records roughly 60,000 clones, 75% to 85% of them present only once. Sequenced material: PBMCs. The receptors were sampled from a man aged 25 to 40 in good health and CMV-seronegative.

The genes are TRBV7-9 and TRBJ2-5; a weak D match, TRBD1 (6 bases). In germline, CDR1 is SEHNR, CDR2 FQNEAQ (reference sequence). The CDR3 is made up of 14 amino acids. V dropped 1 base and J dropped 5 bases, with 11 bases sitting between them. The CDR3 here is CASSLGQGSETQYF. In nucleotides, the CDR3 is TGTGCCAGCAGCTTAGGGCAGGGGAGTGAGACCCAGTACTTC.

The V gene is TRBV9, the J gene TRBJ1-1; unclear D gene. The germline V and J ends were trimmed by 8 bases and 4 bases, with 6 bases remaining between them. This CDR3 has 10 residues. Looked up from germline, CDR1 is SGDLS and CDR2 is YYNGEE. The DNA for the CDR3 is TGTGCCAGTGGCGGCACTGAAGCTTTCTTT. This sequence encodes CASGGTEAFF.

The chain is built from TRBV6-1 and TRBJ1-3; D gene unclear. The CDR3 runs to 12 residues. V lost 6 bases, J lost 7 bases, and 10 bases lay in between. Germline V gene lookup returns CDR1 MNHNS and CDR2 SASEGT. CDR3 in DNA: TGTGCCAGCAGGGGAGTTCGGAACACCATATATTTT. Its protein is CASRGVRNTIYF.

The J gene is TRBJ2-2, the V gene TRBV30; possible D gene TRBD2, 6 bases. V was pared by 1 base and J by 3 bases, with 15 bases between. This CDR3 is 16 amino acids long. Looked up from germline, CDR1 is GTSNPN and CDR2 is SVGIG (reference sequence). The CDR3, as DNA: TGTGCCTGGAGTGCCCTAGGAGGGACTCACACCGGGGAGCTGTTTTTT. Translating gives CAWSALGGTHTGELFF. Full variable domain (remainder filled in from reference TRBV30 and TRBJ2-2): SQTIHQWPATLVQPVGSPLSLECTVEGTSNPNLYWYRQAAGRGLQLLFYSVGIGQISSEVPQNLSASRPQDRQFILSSKKLLLSDSGFYLCAWSALGGTHTGELFFGEGSRLTVL.

The chain employs TRBV29-1 and TRBJ1-3; 8 nucleotides align to TRBD1. V lost 6 bases to trimming and J lost 4 bases; unmatched junction nucleotides: 8. Per germline, CDR1 SQVTM and CDR2 ANQGSEA. This CDR3 region has 14 residues. The CDR3 reads CSVAGQGLGNTIYF. CDR3 nucleotide sequence: TGCAGCGTGGCTGGACAGGGACTAGGAAACACCATATATTTT.

This clone has just a few counts. This chain joins TRBV4-3 and TRBJ1-6, with D hard to call. V was cut by 4 bases and J by 6 bases, with 10 bases left in between. The CDR3 loop spans 14 amino acids. Looked up from germline, CDR1 is LGHNA and CDR2 is YSLEER. The CDR3, as DNA: TGCGCCAGCAGCCTGGGAGTATCTAATTCACCCCTCCACTTT. Translated: CASSLGVSNSPLHF.

In its sample, this clone was seen once. The V call is TRBV5-1, the J call TRBJ1-4, with a weak D call TRBD1 (5 bases). The CDR3 is 15 amino acids. The germline V gene has CDR1 SGHRS and CDR2 YFSETQ. Trimming shortened V by 4 bases and J by 0 bases, and 10 bases separated the two germline ends. As DNA, the CDR3 is TGCGCCAGCAGCGCGGGACGGGCAACTAATGAAAAACTGTTTTTT. Its translation is CASSAGRATNEKLFF.

The chain combines TRBV10-3 with TRBJ1-4; no clear D. V was pared by 3 bases and J by 5 bases, with 16 bases between. Germline V gene sequence: CDR1 ENHRY, CDR2 SYGVKD. There are 16 residues in the CDR3. This CDR3 reads CAISDSKGERNEKLFF. The CDR3 DNA reads as TGTGCCATCAGTGATAGTAAGGGAGAGCGGAATGAAAAACTGTTTTTT.

CDR3 sequence (DNA): TGTGCCAGCAGCGTAGGTAGGACTAGCGGGGAGGTAACACAAGAGACCCAGTACTTC. It is translated as CASSVGRTSGEVTQETQYF. V is TRBV9 and J is TRBJ2-5; 12 bases agree with TRBD2. The V and J ends lost 0 bases and 2 bases, in that order; junction bases with no gene match: 11. The CDR3 has 19 amino acids. CDR1 is SGDLS and CDR2 is YYNGEE in the germline V gene.

This rearrangement joins TRBV19 to TRBJ1-6, with a weak D call TRBD1 (5 bases). Germline V CDR1 and CDR2: LNHDA, SQIVND (reference sequence). The CDR3 is 13 residues long. Trimming took 5 bases from V and 7 from J, leaving 9 bases between them. Here the CDR3 reads CASSDRRNSPLHF. The CDR3 bases are TGTGCCAGTAGTGACAGAAGAAATTCACCCCTCCACTTT.

The V gene is TRBV27, the J gene TRBJ2-7; 7 positions agree with TRBD1. The CDR3 consists of 12 residues. Germline CDR1 is MNHEY and CDR2 is SMNVEV (reference sequence). V lost 8 bases and J lost 1; bases outside the gene matches: 2. The CDR3 nucleotides are TGTGCCAGCGGGGACAGTTCCTACGAGCAGTACTTC. It specifies CASGDSSYEQYF.

The CDR3, as DNA: TGTGCCAGTAGCCTCCGGGACAGGGTGACCGGGGAGCTGTTTTTT. Translation gives CASSLRDRVTGELFF. The chain is built from TRBV19 and TRBJ2-2; 9 bases line up with TRBD1. The V gene's germline CDR1 is LNHDA and CDR2 SQIVND (reference sequence). J lost 5 bases, V lost 6 bases, and 7 bases had no gene match. This CDR3 has 15 amino acids.

This chain connects TRBV6-5 to TRBJ1-5; D is uncertain. Germline CDR1 and CDR2: MNHEY and SVGAGI. With 5 bases removed from V and 5 bases from J, the gap between germline ends came to 13 bases. This CDR3 is 14 amino acids long. Here the CDR3 reads CASSPRRTYQPQHF. The DNA for the CDR3 is TGTGCCAGCAGTCCCCGACGGACTTATCAGCCCCAGCATTTT.

The DNA of the CDR3 is TGTGCCAGCAGGCGGGACTCTTGGGGCAATGAGCAGTTCTTC. The encoded protein is CASRRDSWGNEQFF. The chain uses TRBV2 and TRBJ2-1; possibly TRBD2 for D (6 bases). Per germline, CDR1 SNHLY and CDR2 FYNNEI. This CDR3 has 14 residues. V was shortened by 6 bases and J by 6 bases, with 15 bases between the two germline ends.